The 9 T cell receptor beta chains below were found in one sample sequenced in a study of CD4+ T cells in melanoma. Sequenced by immunoSEQ multiplex PCR; TCRdb stores in-frame clones only, minus some. Of 20,000 to 25,000 clones listed, around 79% are singletons. The sequencing sample was made of cells from a culture (not recorded whether cultured in vitro). These receptors came from a human donor with melanoma.

The chain has TRBV29-1 and TRBJ1-2; D may be TRBD1 (5 bases). CDR1 is SQVTM and CDR2 is ANQGSEA in the germline V gene. The germline V and J ends were trimmed by 6 bases and 6 bases, with 14 bases remaining between them. This CDR3 is built from 12 residues. CDR3 region: CSVGPEGDGYTF. CDR3 bases: TGCAGCGTGGGACCGGAGGGAGATGGCTACACCTTC.

This rearrangement joins TRBV19 to TRBJ1-5; D call uncertain. The V and J ends lost 5 bases and 2 bases respectively, with 13 bases between them. CDR1 LNHDA and CDR2 SQIVND come from the germline V gene (reference sequence). CDR3 size: 15 residues. This CDR3 is CASSFRGLGNQPQHF. CDR3 DNA sequence: TGTGCCAGTAGTTTCCGAGGTCTGGGCAATCAGCCCCAGCATTTT.

The chain recombines TRBV6-5 with TRBJ1-1; D ambiguous. V shed 6 bases and J shed 1 base, with 12 bases lying between them. This CDR3 has 14 residues. Looked up from germline, CDR1 is MNHEY and CDR2 is SVGAGI. The chain's CDR3 is CASRNRGENTEAFF. CDR3 in DNA: TGTGCCAGCAGGAATCGTGGGGAGAACACTGAAGCTTTCTTT.

The chain employs TRBV23-1 and TRBJ1-2; a weak D match, TRBD1 (6 bases). TRBV23-1 is reported as an ORF; its role is uncertain. The V gene lost 6 bases and the J gene lost 4 bases, with 15 bases spanning the gap. The CDR3 loop spans 14 amino acids. The CDR3 loop is CASSPGDTFYGYTF. In DNA form, the CDR3 reads TGCGCCAGCAGCCCTGGGGACACTTTCTATGGCTACACCTTC.

The V gene is TRBV5-8, the J gene TRBJ2-5, with 10 positions matching TRBD2. The germline V gene encodes CDR1 SGHTS and CDR2 YDEGEE. Germline trimming cut 1 base from V and 4 bases from J; bases unmatched to any gene: 4. The CDR3 has 15 residues. The CDR3 spells CASSLRLAGGETQYF. CDR3 in DNA: TGTGCCAGCAGCTTGCGACTAGCGGGTGGAGAGACCCAGTACTTC.

The table lists this clone with a few counts. V and J are TRBV6-5 and TRBJ1-6; D gene uncertain. Trimming removed 2 bases from V and 9 bases from J, with 5 bases in between. Germline values: CDR1 MNHEY, CDR2 SVGAGI. This CDR3 has 12 amino acids. CDR3 protein: CASSYVGSPLHF. For the CDR3, the DNA is TGTGCCAGCAGTTACGTAGGTTCACCCCTCCACTTT.

The chain recombines TRBV11-2 with TRBJ1-1, with D unresolved. V lost 1 base, J lost 1 base, and 7 bases lay in between. The germline V gene encodes CDR1 SGHAT and CDR2 FQNNGV. This CDR3 has 14 residues. The CDR3, as DNA: TGTGCCAGCAGCTTAGTACGGGAGAACACTGAAGCTTTCTTT. It encodes CASSLVRENTEAFF.

This sequence joins TRBV2 and TRBJ2-3, with 12 bases matching TRBD2. The V gene end was trimmed by 7 bases and the J gene end by 0 bases; junction bases not matched to a gene: 5. The length of the CDR3 is 16 residues. Germline lookup yields CDR1 SNHLY and CDR2 FYNNEI. The CDR3 DNA follows: TGTGCCAGCACCCTCGGACTAGCGGGGAGCACAGATACGCAGTATTTT. It codes for CASTLGLAGSTDTQYF.

A word on this clone: Germline and junction disagree at one end, which may indicate a read error. This chain connects TRBV6-1 to TRBJ2-7; 11 nucleotides align to TRBD1. CDR3 size: 15 residues. Germline V gene data show CDR1 as MNHNS and CDR2 as SASEGT. CDR3 loop: CASREGTGGLDEQYF. The CDR3 nucleotides read TGTGCCAGCAGAGAAGGGACAGGGGGGTTGGACGAGCAGTACTTC.